The 23 T cell receptor beta chains listed next were all sequenced from one sample in a study of shared clonotypes between healthy human individuals. Only in-frame clones appear in the TCRdb table, and some are missing; sequencing was by immunoSEQ multiplex PCR. Here the sample spans approximately 2.1 million clones, over 85% being singletons. Specimen: naive CD4+ T cells from PBMCs. Subset given: CD45RA+ positively selected. The origin of the receptors is a man aged 18 to 29 in good health. Some clones in this sample may be carry-over from other donors' samples.

Points on this clone: The sample carries other DNA sequences with the same CDR3. The chain employs TRBV9 and TRBJ2-2, with unresolved D. This CDR3 has 14 residues. Trimming took 0 bases from V and 1 from J, leaving 4 bases between them. In germline, CDR1 is SGDLS, CDR2 YYNGEE. CDR3 coding DNA: TGTGCCAGCAGCGTAGTGCAGAACACCGGGGAGCTGTTTTTT. As protein: CASSVVQNTGELFF.

This chain joins TRBV6-6 and TRBJ2-5; D not resolved. The CDR3 is 12 amino acids. V was pared by 5 bases and J by 5 bases, with 9 bases between. Germline V CDR1 and CDR2: MNHNY, SVGAGI (reference sequence). CDR3 region: CASSPTVETQYF. CDR3 DNA: TGTGCCAGCAGTCCTACCGTCGAGACCCAGTACTTC.

CDR3 amino acids: CASSLGIGTEAFF. CDR3 DNA sequence: TGCGCCAGCAGCCTGGGTATCGGCACTGAAGCTTTCTTT. The V call is TRBV5-1, the J call TRBJ1-1; D gene unclear. Germline V lookup: CDR1 SGHRS, CDR2 YFSETQ. This CDR3 spans 13 amino acids. Deletions cut 4 bases from V and 4 bases from J, with 11 bases between.

This rearrangement joins TRBV5-3 to TRBJ2-7, with a weak D call TRBD1 (6 bases). TRBV5-3 is classed as an ORF, of uncertain function. CDR3 length: 12 residues. V was trimmed by 3 bases and J by 7 bases, leaving 11 bases between them. As DNA, the CDR3 is TGTGCCAGAAGCTCCCAGGGGCTAGAGCAGTACTTC. This translates into CARSSQGLEQYF.

This clone was found a few times. The rearrangement links TRBV6-5 to TRBJ1-5, with 7 nucleotides matching TRBD1. The trim removed 0 bases at V and 5 bases at J, leaving 4 bases unmatched. The CDR3 is made up of 15 amino acids. Germline-derived CDR1 and CDR2 are MNHEY and SVGAGI. The CDR3 DNA reads TGTGCCAGCAGTTACTCGGTAACAGGGGATCAGCCCCAGCATTTT. Protein product: CASSYSVTGDQPQHF.

This sequence joins TRBV5-1 and TRBJ1-1; a weak D match, TRBD1 (6 bases). The CDR3 runs to 16 residues. Trimming removed 0 bases from V and 1 base from J, with 13 bases in between. Germline V gene lookup returns CDR1 SGHRS and CDR2 YFSETQ. CDR3 DNA: TGCGCCAGCAGCTTGGAACAGGGATCACGGAACACTGAAGCTTTCTTT. It codes for CASSLEQGSRNTEAFF.

CDR3 sequence: CASSYSNPGQGNEQYF. CDR3 nucleotide sequence: TGTGCCAGCAGTTACTCCAACCCGGGACAGGGGAACGAGCAGTACTTC. The rearrangement joins TRBV6-5 to TRBJ2-7, with 10 bases fitting TRBD1. The CDR3 is 16 amino acids. Germline loops: CDR1 MNHEY, CDR2 SVGAGI. V lost 0 bases, J lost 5 bases, and 7 bases stayed unmatched.

Points on this clone: This sample includes further DNA sequences coding for the same CDR3. The chain has TRBV9 and TRBJ1-1; D remains unclear. The CDR3 totals 14 residues. The germline gives CDR1 SGDLS, CDR2 YYNGEE. The V end was cut by 1 base, the J end by 2 bases, with 9 bases between. This CDR3 reads CASSVTAANTEAFF. CDR3 nucleotides: TGTGCCAGCAGCGTAACCGCGGCAAACACTGAAGCTTTCTTT.

In regard to this clone: The same CDR3 is also encoded by other DNA sequences in this sample. The V and J genes are TRBV28 and TRBJ2-7; a possible D gene is TRBD1 (5 bases). The CDR3 is made up of 12 amino acids. Trimming stripped 6 bases from V and 3 bases from J, with 9 bases between. Germline CDR1 and CDR2: MDHEN and SYDVKM. In nucleotides, the CDR3 is TGTGCCAGCAGACACGACAGCTACGAGCAGTACTTC. Its protein product is CASRHDSYEQYF. The variable domain in full, with the rest retrieved from reference TRBV28 and TRBJ2-7, is DVKVTQSSRYLVKRTGEKVFLECVQDMDHENMFWYRQDPGLGLRLIYFSYDVKMKEKGDIPEGYSVSREKKERFSLILESASTNQTSMYLCASRHDSYEQYFGPGTRLTVT.

CDR3 in amino acids: CASSQDWQENTEAFF. The DNA for the CDR3 is TGCGCCAGCAGCCAAGATTGGCAGGAGAACACTGAAGCTTTCTTT. The chain couples TRBV4-1 to TRBJ1-1; D is undetermined. This CDR3 is built from 15 residues. The germline V and J ends were trimmed by 0 bases and 1 base, with 9 bases remaining between them. Germline V gives CDR1 MGHRA, CDR2 YSYEKL.

This clone was seen once. Other DNA sequences within the sample encode an identical CDR3. The genes are TRBV5-1 and TRBJ2-1; a possible D gene is TRBD2 (5 bases). Germline V CDR1 and CDR2: SGHRS, YFSETQ. The V and J ends lost 2 bases and 0 bases respectively, with 9 bases between them. CDR3 length: 15 amino acids. As DNA, the CDR3 is TGCGCCAGCAGCTTAGGAGCGGTCTCCTACAATGAGCAGTTCTTC. Protein product: CASSLGAVSYNEQFF.

This clone is a singleton in its sample. This chain links TRBV4-2 with TRBJ2-5; no clear D. The assigned J gene may be wrong: the sequence end matches TRBJ2-7 better. Per the germline V gene, CDR1 is LGHNA and CDR2 is YNFKEQ. CDR3 size: 15 residues. CDR3 sequence reads: CASSQDLGYSYEQYF. The CDR3 DNA reads TGTGCCAGCAGCCAAGACCTCGGCTACTCCTACGAGCAGTACTTC.

The rearrangement uses TRBV7-8 and TRBJ1-2; 11 bases map to TRBD1. V lost 4 bases and J lost 0; bases outside the gene matches: 4. The CDR3 covers 16 residues. Germline assignment: CDR1 SGHVS and CDR2 FQNEAQ. CDR3 nucleotides: TGTGCCAGCAGCTCGGGACAGGGGGGGACTAACTATGGCTACACCTTC. Its protein product is CASSSGQGGTNYGYTF. The full variable domain, completed using reference TRBV7-8 and TRBJ1-2, is GAGVSQSPRYKVAKRGQDVALRCDPISGHVSLFWYQQALGQGPEFLTYFQNEAQLDKSGLPSDRFFAERPEGSVSTLKIQRTQQEDSAVYLCASSSGQGGTNYGYTFGSGTRLTVV.

About this clone: A read error may account for a junction end that differs from germline. V and J are TRBV12-5 and TRBJ2-1; D uncertain. Germline V gene data show CDR1 as LGHNT and CDR2 as FRNRAP. CDR3 length: 14 residues. CDR3 DNA sequence: TGTGCTAGTGCTTTGGGTAGCTCCTACAATGAGCAGTTCTTC. It encodes CASALGSSYNEQFF.

This rearrangement joins TRBV15 to TRBJ2-5; unclear D gene. CDR3 length: 16 amino acids. Deletions cut 2 bases from V and 2 bases from J, with 15 bases between. Germline values: CDR1 LNHNV, CDR2 YYDKDF (reference sequence). Here the CDR3 DNA reads TGTGCCACCAGCAGATCCGTCGGGTTCCCACAAGAGACCCAGTACTTC. Translated, it gives CATSRSVGFPQETQYF.

Remarks on this clone: Other DNA variants within this sample encode the same CDR3. J is TRBJ2-7 and V is TRBV28; TRBD1 aligns across 11 bases. The CDR3 has 15 amino acids. Germline CDR1 reads MDHEN; CDR2 reads SYDVKM. The V and J ends lost 5 bases and 4 bases, in that order; junction bases with no gene match: 7. The CDR3 sequence is CASSTRTGGAYEQYF. The CDR3 bases are TGTGCCAGCAGTACAAGGACAGGGGGCGCTTACGAGCAGTACTTC.

The chain carries TRBV2 and TRBJ2-1, with D possibly TRBD2 on 6 matching bases. Trimming removed 4 bases from V and 12 bases from J, with 10 bases in between. The CDR3 is 11 amino acids. Germline CDR1 and CDR2: SNHLY and FYNNEI. The CDR3 DNA follows: TGTGCCAGCAGTGGGAGGGGAGGGCAGTTCTTC. This sequence encodes CASSGRGGQFF.

This chain connects TRBV6-1 to TRBJ2-2; TRBD1 or TRBD2 may be the D gene (5 bases each). CDR3 size: 17 residues. V lost 4 bases, J lost 4 bases, and 19 bases lay in between. In germline, CDR1 is MNHNS, CDR2 SASEGT. The DNA of the CDR3 is TGTGCCAGCAGTGGGAAGGGGAGCAGTTCTTTCACCGGGGAGCTGTTTTTT. It is translated as CASSGKGSSSFTGELFF.

In regard to this clone: In the same sample, other DNA sequences code for this CDR3. V and J are TRBV7-2 and TRBJ1-5; D is ambiguous. Trimming left V 1 base short and J 0 bases short, with 4 bases between. Germline CDR1 SGHTA, CDR2 FQGNSA. The CDR3 loop spans 14 amino acids. DNA for the CDR3: TGTGCCAGCAGCTTAGGACCTAGCAATCAGCCCCAGCATTTT. Amino acid sequence: CASSLGPSNQPQHF.

The chain links TRBV5-5 to TRBJ2-1, with TRBD2 identical over 15 bases. The trim removed 0 bases at V and 4 bases at J, leaving 11 bases unmatched. The CDR3 extends over 20 amino acids. Germline V gene sequence: CDR1 SGHKS, CDR2 YYEKEE (reference sequence). The CDR3 protein is CASSLAARRTSGRVYNEQFF. The CDR3 DNA sequence: TGTGCCAGCAGCTTGGCCGCACGCAGGACTAGCGGGAGGGTGTACAATGAGCAGTTCTTC.

To note about this clone: The sample carries other DNA sequences with the same CDR3. CDR3 nucleotide sequence: TGCGCCAGCAGCCTTGACAGGTCGAACACTGAAGCTTTCTTT. Translated: CASSLDRSNTEAFF. V is TRBV5-1 and J is TRBJ1-1; possibly TRBD1 for D (6 bases). The ends were cut back, 4 bases at V and 1 base at J, with 11 bases in the middle. The CDR3 has 14 amino acids. Germline CDR1 SGHRS, CDR2 YFSETQ.

The V call is TRBV7-9, the J call TRBJ2-3; 11 positions agree with TRBD2. V was pared by 8 bases and J by 0 bases, with 7 bases of the junction left unmatched. Germline V gene lookup returns CDR1 SEHNR and CDR2 FQNEAQ (reference sequence). The CDR3 is made up of 16 amino acids. DNA of the CDR3: TGTGCCAGCGGGGGGACTAGCGGAGCGAGCACAGATACGCAGTATTTT. Amino acid sequence: CASGGTSGASTDTQYF.

In its sample, this clone was seen a few times. This chain links TRBV30 with TRBJ1-4, with D uncertain. Trimming shortened V by 0 bases and J by 5 bases, and 10 bases separated the two germline ends. Germline V lookup: CDR1 GTSNPN, CDR2 SVGIG (reference sequence). The CDR3 is made up of 14 amino acids. The DNA of the CDR3 is TGTGCCTGGAGTGTAAAGGGAGTAAATGAAAAACTGTTTTTT. This encodes CAWSVKGVNEKLFF. Together with reference TRBV30 and TRBJ1-4, the CDR3 gives the full variable domain: SQTIHQWPATLVQPVGSPLSLECTVEGTSNPNLYWYRQAAGRGLQLLFYSVGIGQISSEVPQNLSASRPQDRQFILSSKKLLLSDSGFYLCAWSVKGVNEKLFFGSGTQLSVL.